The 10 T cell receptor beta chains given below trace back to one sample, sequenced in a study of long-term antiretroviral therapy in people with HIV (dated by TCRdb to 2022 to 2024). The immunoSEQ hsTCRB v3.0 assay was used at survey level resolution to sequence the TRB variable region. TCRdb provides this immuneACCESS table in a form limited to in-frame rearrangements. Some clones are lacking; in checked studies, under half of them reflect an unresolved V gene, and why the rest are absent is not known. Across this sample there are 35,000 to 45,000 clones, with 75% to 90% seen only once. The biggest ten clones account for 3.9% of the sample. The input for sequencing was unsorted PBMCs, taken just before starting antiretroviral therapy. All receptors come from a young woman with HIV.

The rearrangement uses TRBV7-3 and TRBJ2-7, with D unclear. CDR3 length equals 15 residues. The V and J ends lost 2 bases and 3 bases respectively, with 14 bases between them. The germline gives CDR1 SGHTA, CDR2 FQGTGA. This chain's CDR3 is CASSLSPDGFYEQYF. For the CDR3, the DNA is TGTGCCAGCAGCTTATCCCCGGACGGTTTCTACGAGCAGTACTTC.

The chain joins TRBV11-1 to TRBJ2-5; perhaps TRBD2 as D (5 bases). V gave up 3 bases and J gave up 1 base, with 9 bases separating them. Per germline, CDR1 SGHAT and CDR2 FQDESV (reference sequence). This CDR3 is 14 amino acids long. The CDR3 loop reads CASSFLSGQETQYF. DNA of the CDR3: TGTGCCAGCAGCTTTCTCAGCGGCCAAGAGACCCAGTACTTC.

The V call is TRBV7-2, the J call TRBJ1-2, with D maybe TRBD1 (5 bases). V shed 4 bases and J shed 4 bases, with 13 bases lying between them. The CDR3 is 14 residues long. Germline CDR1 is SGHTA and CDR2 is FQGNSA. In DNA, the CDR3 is TGTGCCAGCAGCTCCCCGGGGGTGAGCTATGGCTACACCTTC. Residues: CASSSPGVSYGYTF.

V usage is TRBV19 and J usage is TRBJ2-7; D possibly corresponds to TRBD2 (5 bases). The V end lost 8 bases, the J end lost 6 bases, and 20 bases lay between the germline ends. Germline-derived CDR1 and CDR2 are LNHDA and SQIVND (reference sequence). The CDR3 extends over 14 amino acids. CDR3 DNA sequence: TGTGCCAGTGGACGGACTCTTCGTGCGGGCGAGCAGTACTTC. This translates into CASGRTLRAGEQYF. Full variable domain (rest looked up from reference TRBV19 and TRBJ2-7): DGGITQSPKYLFRKEGQNVTLSCEQNLNHDAMYWYRQDPGQGLRLIYYSQIVNDFQKGDIAEGYSVSREKKESFPLTVTSAQKNPTAFYLCASGRTLRAGEQYFGPGTRLTVT.

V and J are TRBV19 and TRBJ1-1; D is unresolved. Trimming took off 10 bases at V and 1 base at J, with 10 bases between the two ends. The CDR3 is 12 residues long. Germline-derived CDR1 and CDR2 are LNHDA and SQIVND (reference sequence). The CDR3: CATRTANTEAFF. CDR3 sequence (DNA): TGTGCCACCCGGACGGCGAACACTGAAGCTTTCTTT.

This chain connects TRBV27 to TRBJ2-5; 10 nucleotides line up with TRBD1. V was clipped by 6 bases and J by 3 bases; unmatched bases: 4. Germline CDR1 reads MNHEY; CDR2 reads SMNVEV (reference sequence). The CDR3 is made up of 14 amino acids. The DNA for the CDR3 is TGTGCCAGCAGCGGGGACAGGGGAGAAGAGACCCAGTACTTC. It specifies CASSGDRGEETQYF.

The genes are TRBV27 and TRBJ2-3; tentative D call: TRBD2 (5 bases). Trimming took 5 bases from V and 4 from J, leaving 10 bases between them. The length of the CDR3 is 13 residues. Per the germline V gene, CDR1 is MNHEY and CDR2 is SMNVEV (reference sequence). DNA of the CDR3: TGTGCCAGCAGTGGTCTAGCAGCAGATACGCAGTATTTT. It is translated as CASSGLAADTQYF.

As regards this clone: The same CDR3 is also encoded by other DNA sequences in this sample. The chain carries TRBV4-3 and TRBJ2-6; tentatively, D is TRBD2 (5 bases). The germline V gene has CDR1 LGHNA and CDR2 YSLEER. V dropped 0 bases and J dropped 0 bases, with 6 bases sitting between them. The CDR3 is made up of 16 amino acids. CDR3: CASSQDRGSGANVLTF. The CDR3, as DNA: TGCGCCAGCAGCCAAGATCGGGGCTCTGGGGCCAACGTCCTGACTTTC.

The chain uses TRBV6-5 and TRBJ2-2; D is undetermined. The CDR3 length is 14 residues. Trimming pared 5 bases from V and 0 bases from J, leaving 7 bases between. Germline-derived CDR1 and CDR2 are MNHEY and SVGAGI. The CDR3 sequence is CASSRYSNTGELFF. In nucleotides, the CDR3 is TGTGCCAGCAGTCGTTACTCGAACACCGGGGAGCTGTTTTTT.

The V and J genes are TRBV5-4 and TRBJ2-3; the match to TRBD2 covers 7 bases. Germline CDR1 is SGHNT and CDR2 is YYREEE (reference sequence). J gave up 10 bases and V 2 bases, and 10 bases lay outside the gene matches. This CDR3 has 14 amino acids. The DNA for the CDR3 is TGTGCCAGCAGCTTCGGGGGGAGGGCAGACCCGCAGTATTTT. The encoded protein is CASSFGGRADPQYF. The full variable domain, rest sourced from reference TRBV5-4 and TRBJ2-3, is ETGVTQSPTHLIKTRGQQVTLRCSSQSGHNTVSWYQQALGQGPQFIFQYYREEENGRGNFPPRFSGLQFPNYSSELNVNALELDDSALYLCASSFGGRADPQYFGPGTRLTVL.